This TCR beta chain was sequenced for a study of shared clonotypes between healthy human individuals. The naive CD8 population came from CD45RO-negative cells selected for CCR7, without terminally differentiated effector memory CD45RA+ cells. Germline-derived CDR1 and CDR2 are SGHDT and YYEEEE. Trimming at V came to 2 bases and at J to 2 bases, leaving 6 bases not matched to a gene. The CDR3 is 17 residues long. TCRdb keeps only in-frame clones here, not all; method: immunoSEQ multiplex PCR. The sample holds around 2,000,000 clones, approximately 94% seen once. Sequencing was done on a sample of naive CD8+ T cells sorted from blood. The chain recombines TRBV5-6 with TRBJ2-7; 14 bases line up with TRBD2. The source is a young man in good health. The CDR3 sequence is CASSLPWTSGGPYEQYF. For the CDR3, the DNA is TGTGCCAGCAGCTTACCATGGACTAGCGGGGGGCCCTACGAGCAGTACTTC.